This T cell receptor (beta chain) was sequenced for a study of OX40 agonist ivuxolimab in advanced cancers. For the wider study: Ivuxolimab was an agonistic, fully human IgG2 monoclonal antibody directed against OX40 (CD134), a costimulatory receptor. Intravenous ivuxolimab was administered to patients every 2 weeks at six dose levels: 0.01, 0.1, 0.3, 1.5, 3 and 10 mg/kg. Of the roughly 52 dose-escalation patients, hepatocellular carcinoma was present in about 20, melanoma in around 15, renal cell carcinoma in 9 and head and neck cancer in 9. In the dose-escalation cohort, around four fifths of patients were male, and the mean age was roughly 60 years with a range of roughly 20 to 79. Patients were allowed to have had prior anti-PD-1, anti-PD-L1 or anti-CTLA-4 therapy, and around 40% of the dose-escalation patients had previously received checkpoint inhibitors. Partial responses occurred in three dose-escalation patients: two with cutaneous melanoma and one with hepatocellular carcinoma. Peripheral TCRbeta sequencing was intended to test whether TCR sequence diversity was altered and clonal T-cell expansion was caused by ivuxolimab. The paper reports the monotherapy dose-escalation portion (N of about 50 patients) of the phase I ivuxolimab trial.

This clone is a singleton in its sample. Its cognate antigen has yet to be identified. Per-nucleotide qualities are absent, and no much larger clonotype sits a single base away. Genomic DNA was extracted from sorted cells for sequencing of the TCRbeta CDR3 region. The immunoSEQ Assay was used to sequence the TCRbeta CDR3 regions. TCRdb's version of the immuneACCESS table is confined to in-frame rearrangements and falls short of the full clone set. An unresolved V gene accounts for under half of the shortfall where checked; the remainder is of unknown origin. This sample is represented by approximately 60,000 clones; approximately 84% of them were singletons. Clones ranked in the top ten supply roughly 2% of the sample. The trial excluded patients who had a history of autoimmune disease or who were on systemic immunosuppression. Peripheral blood for TCR sequencing was drawn from every dose cohort at baseline, at cycle 4 day 1 and at cycle 7 day 1. Samples came from an open-label, multicenter, first-in-human phase I dose-escalation trial of ivuxolimab. Adults with locally advanced or metastatic head and neck squamous cell, hepatocellular, melanoma or renal cell carcinoma were enrolled in the trial. Before TCR sequencing, CD4+ T cells and CD8+ T cells were sorted from peripheral blood as separate populations.

Study-level results and caveats: After ivuxolimab, more expanded clones were found on average in CD8+ T cells than in CD4+ T cells. At doses of 0.1 to 3.0 mg/kg, clonal expansion of both CD4+ and CD8+ T cells in blood was seen between baseline and week 6. Low levels of normalized T-cell clonal expansion were also seen in some nonresponding patients. Antigen specificity was not determined for the clonally expanded peripheral T cells. Partial responders in the 0.1-3.0 mg/kg groups had among the lowest normalized peripheral clonal expansion, especially among CD8+ T cells.

The CDR3 has 16 amino acids, counting the end cysteine and phenylalanine. The sequence is cut down to CDR3 DNA, 48 bases in frame from base 1. The germline V gene gives CDR1 as SNHLY and CDR2 as FYNNEI. The junction carries 18 bases between V and J, which are trimmed by 2 bases and 6 bases respectively. The chain was built from TRBV2 and TRBJ2-3; TRBD2 could be the D gene, as 5 bases match. This TCR came from an adult with an advanced solid tumor such as melanoma, head and neck, liver or kidney cancer. The sequenced sample was CD4+ or CD8+ T cells sorted from blood, obtained in a trial of the OX40 agonist ivuxolimab. The CDR3 is CASSELLALIWDTQYF. The nucleotide sequence is TGTGCCAGCAGTGAATTGCTAGCTTTAATCTGGGATACGCAGTATTTT. The entire variable domain, with the stretches around the CDR3 drawn from the reference TRBV2 and TRBJ2-3 proteins, is EPEVTQTPSHQVTQMGQEVILRCVPISNHLYFYWYRQILGQKVEFLVSFYNNEISEKSEIFDDQFSVERPDGSNFTLKIRSTKLEDSAMYFCASSELLALIWDTQYFGPGTRLTVL.